This T cell receptor beta chain was identified during a study of human T cells and chemical hapten exposure. CDR1 and CDR2 (germline): LNHNV, YYDKDF (reference sequence). V lost 4 bases, J lost 7 bases, and 7 bases stayed unmatched. The CDR3 length is 13 residues. Via MiXCR, TCRdb re-called the RACE reads, giving one row per CDR3 protein. The sample consists of about 74,000 distinct CDR3 sequences, around 15% of them appearing once. Time point specified: pre-sensitization, week 0. Treatment denoted: therapeutic diphenylcyclopropenone sensitization with weekly scalp DPC. The sequences come from whole blood, collected in connection with sensitization to the hapten diphenylcyclopropenone (DPC). The origin of this receptor is a woman between 45 and 65 years old with alopecia areata. Some clones in this sample may be carry-over from other donors' samples. V usage is TRBV15 and J usage is TRBJ2-7, with TRBD2 matching over 7 bases. This CDR3 is CATSNSGAGEQYF. For the CDR3, the DNA is TGTGCCACCAGCAATTCGGGAGCGGGGGAGCAGTACTTC.